The rows below give T cell receptor beta chains drawn from one sample of a study of OX40 agonist ivuxolimab in advanced cancers. Sequencing used immunoSEQ multiplex PCR; TCRdb keeps in-frame clones, though not all of them. Among roughly 70,000 clones listed, over 80% were seen once. The source was CD4+ or CD8+ T cells sorted from blood, collected in a trial of the OX40 agonist ivuxolimab. The receptors shown here come from an adult with an advanced solid tumor such as melanoma, head and neck, liver or kidney cancer. The CDR3 runs from the conserved cysteine through the conserved F or W. D genes are given only for firm matches. Only part of the rows carry a size: once, few, many, or a class if the clone is expanded.

J,D,V,size,CDR3,DNA
TRBJ1-2,TRBD1,TRBV27,-,CASRTGTGGFYGYTF,TGTGCCAGCCGAACCGGGACAGGGGGATTCTATGGCTACACCTTC
TRBJ1-1,TRBD1,TRBV5-5,once,CASSLDRGRTEAFF,TGTGCCAGCAGCCTGGACAGGGGAAGGACTGAAGCTTTCTTT
TRBJ1-1,TRBD1,TRBV19,-,CASSRATGRETEAFF,TGTGCCAGTAGTAGGGCGACAGGGAGGGAAACTGAAGCTTTCTTT
TRBJ2-5,-,TRBV28,-,CASSPTDWDQETQYF,TGTGCCAGCAGCCCCACCGACTGGGACCAAGAGACCCAGTACTTC
TRBJ1-1,-,TRBV9,-,CASSVEGQLNTEAFF,TGTGCCAGCAGCGTAGAGGGGCAGCTGAACACTGAAGCTTTCTTT
TRBJ2-1,-,TRBV27,-,CASSLSANNEQFF,TGTGCCAGCAGTTTATCCGCAAACAATGAGCAGTTCTTC
TRBJ1-5,-,TRBV27,-,CASSQAAQPQHF,TGTGCCAGCAGTCAGGCCGCTCAGCCCCAGCATTTT
TRBJ2-4,-,TRBV5-1,-,CASSLAGGGKNIQYF,TGCGCCAGCAGCTTGGCTGGGGGCGGCAAAAACATTCAGTACTTC
TRBJ1-4,TRBD1,TRBV27,-,CASRATGGQEKLFF,TGTGCCAGCAGGGCTACAGGGGGCCAGGAAAAACTGTTTTTT
TRBJ1-5,-,TRBV19,-,CATSSGAQGNQPQHF,TGTGCCACCTCATCTGGTGCCCAAGGCAATCAGCCCCAGCATTTT
TRBJ2-7,TRBD2,TRBV28,-,CASSFSVAGLIYEQYF,TGTGCCAGCAGTTTTAGCGTAGCGGGACTCATCTACGAGCAGTACTTC
TRBJ2-7,TRBD2,TRBV7-9,-,CASSPVAGGPLQYF,TGTGCCAGCAGCCCAGTAGCGGGTGGGCCCTTGCAGTACTTC
TRBJ2-1,TRBD2,TRBV30,-,CAWSATIAGKTNYNEQFF,TGTGCCTGGAGTGCCACTATAGCGGGAAAAACCAACTACAATGAGCAGTTCTTC
TRBJ1-1,-,TRBV27,-,CASSPGTTEAFF,TGTGCCAGCAGCCCAGGGACAACTGAAGCTTTCTTT
TRBJ2-7,-,TRBV10-2,-,CASSLARDYEQYF,TGCGCCAGCAGCCTCGCACGGGACTACGAGCAGTACTTC
TRBJ2-1,TRBD2,TRBV29-1,-,CSVGTGTNNEQFF,TGCAGCGTCGGCACTGGGACTAACAATGAGCAGTTCTTC
TRBJ1-1,-,TRBV5-3,-,CASSLSFQEKAFF,TGTGCCAGCAGCTTATCATTCCAGGAAAAAGCTTTCTTT